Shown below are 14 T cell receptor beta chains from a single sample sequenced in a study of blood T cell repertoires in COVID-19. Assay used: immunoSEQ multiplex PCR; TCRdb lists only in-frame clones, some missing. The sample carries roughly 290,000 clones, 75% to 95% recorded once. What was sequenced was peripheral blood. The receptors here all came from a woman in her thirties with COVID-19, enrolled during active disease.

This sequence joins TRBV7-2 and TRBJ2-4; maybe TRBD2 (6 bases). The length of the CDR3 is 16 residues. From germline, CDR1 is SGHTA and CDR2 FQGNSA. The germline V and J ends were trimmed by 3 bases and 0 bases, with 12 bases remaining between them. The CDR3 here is CASSFIRAGAKNIQYF. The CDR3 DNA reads TGTGCCAGCAGCTTCATCAGAGCGGGAGCCAAAAACATTCAGTACTTC.

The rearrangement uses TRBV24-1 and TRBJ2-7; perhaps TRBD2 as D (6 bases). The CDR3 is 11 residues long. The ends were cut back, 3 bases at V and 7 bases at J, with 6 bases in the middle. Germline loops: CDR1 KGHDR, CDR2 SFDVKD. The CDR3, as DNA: TGTGCCACCAGTGATGGGGGGGAGCAGTACTTC. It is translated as CATSDGGEQYF.

CDR3 coding DNA: TGTGCCATCAGTCCCGGGACAGGGCACACTGAAGCTTTCTTT. Its protein is CAISPGTGHTEAFF. V usage is TRBV10-3 and J usage is TRBJ1-1, with 9 bases that match TRBD1. The CDR3 spans 14 residues. The V gene end was trimmed by 5 bases and the J gene end by 3 bases; junction bases not matched to a gene: 4. The germline V gene has CDR1 ENHRY and CDR2 SYGVKD.

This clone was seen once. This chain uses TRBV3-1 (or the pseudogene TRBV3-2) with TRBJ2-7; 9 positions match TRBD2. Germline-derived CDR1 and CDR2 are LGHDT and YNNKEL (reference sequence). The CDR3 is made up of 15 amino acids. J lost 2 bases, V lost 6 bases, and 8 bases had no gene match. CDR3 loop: CASRPTSGRAYEQYF. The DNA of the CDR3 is TGTGCCAGCAGACCAACTAGCGGGCGAGCCTACGAGCAGTACTTC.

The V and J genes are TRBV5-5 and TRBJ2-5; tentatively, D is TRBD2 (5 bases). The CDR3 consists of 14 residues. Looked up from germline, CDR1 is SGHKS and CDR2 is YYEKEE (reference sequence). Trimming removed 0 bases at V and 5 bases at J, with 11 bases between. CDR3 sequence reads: CASSLVFGKETQYF. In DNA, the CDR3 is TGTGCCAGCAGCTTGGTTTTCGGGAAGGAGACCCAGTACTTC.

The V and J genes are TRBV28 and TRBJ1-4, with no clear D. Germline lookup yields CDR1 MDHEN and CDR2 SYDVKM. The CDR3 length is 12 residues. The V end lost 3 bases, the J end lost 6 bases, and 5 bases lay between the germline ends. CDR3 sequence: CASSLYHEKLFF. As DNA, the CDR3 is TGTGCCAGCAGTTTGTATCATGAAAAACTGTTTTTT.

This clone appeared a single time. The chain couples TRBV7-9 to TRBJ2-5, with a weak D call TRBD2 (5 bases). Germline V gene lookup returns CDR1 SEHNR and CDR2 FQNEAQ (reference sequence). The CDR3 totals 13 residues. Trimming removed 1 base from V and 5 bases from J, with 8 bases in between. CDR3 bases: TGTGCCAGCAGCTTAGTAGGAGGCGAGACCCAGTACTTC. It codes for CASSLVGGETQYF.

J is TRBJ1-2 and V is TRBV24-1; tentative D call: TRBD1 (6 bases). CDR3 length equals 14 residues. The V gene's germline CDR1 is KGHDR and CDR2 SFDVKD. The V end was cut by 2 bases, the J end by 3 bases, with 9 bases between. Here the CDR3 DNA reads TGTGCCACCAGTGATTGGGACACGTACTATGGCTACACCTTC. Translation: CATSDWDTYYGYTF.

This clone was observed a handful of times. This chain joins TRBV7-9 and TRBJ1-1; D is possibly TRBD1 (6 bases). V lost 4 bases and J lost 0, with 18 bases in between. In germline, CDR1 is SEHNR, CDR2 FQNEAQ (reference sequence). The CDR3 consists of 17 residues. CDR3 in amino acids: CASSSGQINLMNTEAFF. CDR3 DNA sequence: TGTGCCAGCAGCTCCGGACAGATCAATCTCATGAACACTGAAGCTTTCTTT.

CDR3 bases: TGTGCCAGCAGTCCGGCTACAGGGTTTTCCGGAAACACCATATATTTT. Its protein product is CASSPATGFSGNTIYF. The V call is TRBV6-6, the J call TRBJ1-3, with TRBD1 as a possible D gene (6 bases). From germline, CDR1 is MNHNY and CDR2 SVGAGI (reference sequence). This CDR3 contains 16 residues. Trimming removed 5 bases at V and 4 bases at J, with 18 bases between.

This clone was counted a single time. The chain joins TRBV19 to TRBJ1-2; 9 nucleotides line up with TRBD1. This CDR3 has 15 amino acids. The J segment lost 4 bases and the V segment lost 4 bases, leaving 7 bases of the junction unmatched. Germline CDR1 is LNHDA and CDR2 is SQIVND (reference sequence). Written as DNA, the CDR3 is TGTGCCAGTAGTACTTTGACAGGGGGTACCTATGGCTACACCTTC. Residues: CASSTLTGGTYGYTF.

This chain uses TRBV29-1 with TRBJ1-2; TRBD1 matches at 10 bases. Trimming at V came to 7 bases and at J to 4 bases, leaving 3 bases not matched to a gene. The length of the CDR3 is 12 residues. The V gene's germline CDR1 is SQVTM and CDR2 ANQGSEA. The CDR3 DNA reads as TGCAGCGGTGGGACAGGGGCCTATGGCTACACCTTC. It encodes CSGGTGAYGYTF.

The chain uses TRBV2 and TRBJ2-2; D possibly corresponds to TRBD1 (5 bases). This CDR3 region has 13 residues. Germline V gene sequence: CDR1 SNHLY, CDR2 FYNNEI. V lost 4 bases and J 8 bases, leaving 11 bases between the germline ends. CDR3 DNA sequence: TGTGCCAGCAGTGGGCAGGGTTTTGGGGAGCTGTTTTTT. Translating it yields CASSGQGFGELFF.

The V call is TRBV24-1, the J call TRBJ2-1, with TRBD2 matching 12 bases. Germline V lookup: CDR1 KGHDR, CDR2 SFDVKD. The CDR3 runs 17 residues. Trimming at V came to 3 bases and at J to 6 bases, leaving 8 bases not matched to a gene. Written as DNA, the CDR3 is TGTGCCACCAGTGATGAGCGCGCGACTAGCGGGAGCAATGAGCAGTTCTTC. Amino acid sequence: CATSDERATSGSNEQFF.